This is a list of T cell receptor beta chains from one sample in a study of technical replicates of blood from a few donors. Sequencing was performed with immunoSEQ multiplex PCR; in TCRdb, only in-frame clones are kept and a portion is missing. Found here are some 64,000 clones, 80% to 95% of them singletons; the top ten hold around 4%. Sample: PBMCs. The receptors here all came from a human donor in good health. Some clones in this sample may be carry-over from other donors' samples. CDR3s include the opening cysteine and the closing phenylalanine or tryptophan. A D gene is named only where the DNA matches it firmly. Size is stated for part of the rows, as once, few or many counts, or as a class when the clone is expanded.

v_gene	d_gene	j_gene	abundance	len	CDR3nt	CDR3aa
TRBV4-2	TRBD1	TRBJ2-1	-	15	TGTGCCAGCAGCCAAGAACGGGACAGCTACAATGAGCAGTTCTTC	CASSQERDSYNEQFF
TRBV5-6	-	TRBJ2-2	-	15	TGTGCCAGCAGCTTGGTGAGGCAGGGGACCGGGGAGCTGTTTTTT	CASSLVRQGTGELFF
TRBV4-1	-	TRBJ2-7	-	13	TGCGCCAGCAGCCCTGAGGGTCGGAACGAGCAGTACTTC	CASSPEGRNEQYF
TRBV27	TRBD1	TRBJ1-2	-	15	TGTGCCAGCAGTTTATCGGGCAGGGGGGACTATGGCTACACCTTC	CASSLSGRGDYGYTF
TRBV19	-	TRBJ1-6	-	17	TGTGCCAGTAGTAGGCAGCCCTACAGCTCCTATAATTCACCCCTCCACTTT	CASSRQPYSSYNSPLHF
TRBV30	-	TRBJ2-3	-	12	TGTGCCTGGAGGGAGAACACAGATACGCAGTATTTT	CAWRENTDTQYF
TRBV5-4	TRBD1	TRBJ2-5	-	15	TGTGCCAGCAGCGGAACAGGGGGCGCGGGAGAGACCCAGTACTTC	CASSGTGGAGETQYF
TRBV18	-	TRBJ1-3	-	15	TGTGCCAGCTCACCCCAGGGGAACGTCGGAAACACCATATATTTT	CASSPQGNVGNTIYF
TRBV5-1	-	TRBJ2-5	-	14	TGCGCCAGCAGCTTGGCCCTAGCGAGTGAGACCCAGTACTTC	CASSLALASETQYF
TRBV30	-	TRBJ2-7	-	12	TGTGCCTGGACAGGGGCATCCTACGAGCAGTACTTC	CAWTGASYEQYF
TRBV4-3	TRBD2	TRBJ2-3	-	17	TGCGCCAGCAGCCAAGATACGGCTAGCGGGCACGGAGATACGCAGTATTTT	CASSQDTASGHGDTQYF
TRBV11-2	TRBD2	TRBJ2-7	-	13	TGTGCCAGCAGCTTAGCGGGAGGTTCCGAGCAGTACTTC	CASSLAGGSEQYF
TRBV7-9	TRBD1	TRBJ2-1	-	15	TGTGCCAGCAGCTCGACAGGGGTTTTTTACAATGAGCAGTTCTTC	CASSSTGVFYNEQFF
TRBV7-9	-	TRBJ2-7	-	16	TGTGCCAGCAGCCTCCCGCCCCCTCAGGGGAACTACGAGCAGTACTTC	CASSLPPPQGNYEQYF
TRBV6-5	TRBD1	TRBJ2-7	-	15	TGTGCCAGCAGTTACTCTTACGGACAGGGCGGGGAGCAGTACTTC	CASSYSYGQGGEQYF
TRBV7-2	-	TRBJ2-5	-	14	TGTGCCAGCAAGGACGACAGGTACCAAGAGACCCAGTACTTC	CASKDDRYQETQYF
TRBV4-2	TRBD1	TRBJ1-6	-	16	TGTGCCAGCAGCCAAGACGGACAGGGAGGAAATTCACCCCTCCACTTT	CASSQDGQGGNSPLHF
TRBV7-2	TRBD1	TRBJ2-7	once	16	TGTGCCAGCAGCTTAGGGCGTGGGGACAGGGGACTCGAGCAGTACTTC	CASSLGRGDRGLEQYF
TRBV5-1	-	TRBJ2-3	-	12	TGCGCCAGCAGCTTGGGCGAGTATACGCAGTATTTT	CASSLGEYTQYF
TRBV5-1	-	TRBJ2-5	-	10	TGCGCCAGCCCTCTGGAGACCCAGTACTTC	CASPLETQYF
TRBV7-2	-	TRBJ2-4	-	14	TGTGCCAGCAGCACACAGGGTCTTTGGAACATTCAGTACTTC	CASSTQGLWNIQYF
TRBV4-3	-	TRBJ1-2	-	15	TGCGCCAGCAGCCAAGAAGGGGTAAGGATAGGAGGCTACACCTTC	CASSQEGVRIGGYTF
TRBV6-6	TRBD1	TRBJ2-5	-	14	TGTGCCAGCACCGACAGGGGGCTCCAAGAGACCCAGTACTTC	CASTDRGLQETQYF
TRBV5-6	-	TRBJ1-1	-	13	TGTGCCAGCAGCGCCGGACAGACCCCTGAAGCTTTCTTT	CASSAGQTPEAFF
TRBV6-1	TRBD2	TRBJ2-3	-	15	TGTGCCAGCAGTGCCTTAAGCGGGAGCGCAGATACGCAGTATTTT	CASSALSGSADTQYF
TRBV27	-	TRBJ1-2	-	13	TGTGCCAGCAGCCCGGGGGACTTCTATGGCTACACCTTC	CASSPGDFYGYTF
TRBV10-3	TRBD1	TRBJ1-2	-	15	TGTGCCATCAGGAGGGACAGGGGGGCTAATTATGGCTACACCTTC	CAIRRDRGANYGYTF
TRBV18	TRBD1	TRBJ1-5	-	14	TGTGCCAGCTCACCCGGGACAGGGGTTCAGCCCCAGCATTTT	CASSPGTGVQPQHF